The present TCR beta chain was sequenced within a study of Tregs in tolerant kidney transplant recipients. Findings and limits, study-wide: The most relevant donor-specific Treg TCRbeta repertoire apparently came from expansion with activated donor B cells.

Repertoires were generated with immunoSEQ multiplex PCR, while TCRdb's copy carries only in-frame clones and drops some. The sample has about 240,000 clones, around 82% seen once. CD4+CD25+CD127- Tregs, CD4+CD25- non-Tregs, CD4 and CD8 cells were sorted. Comments on this clone: Its specificity is not known.

V lost 3 bases and J lost 2, with 20 bases in between. The germline gives CDR1 LNHDA, CDR2 SQIVND (reference sequence). The CDR3 consists of 17 residues. The rearrangement joins TRBV19 to TRBJ2-7; TRBD1 might be the D (5 bases). Material: CD4+ T cells from blood. The receptor comes from a human donor in good health. DNA for the CDR3: TGTGCCAGTAGTATGCATTACCCCTCGACAGCCACCTACGAGCAGTACTTC. It specifies CASSMHYPSTATYEQYF.